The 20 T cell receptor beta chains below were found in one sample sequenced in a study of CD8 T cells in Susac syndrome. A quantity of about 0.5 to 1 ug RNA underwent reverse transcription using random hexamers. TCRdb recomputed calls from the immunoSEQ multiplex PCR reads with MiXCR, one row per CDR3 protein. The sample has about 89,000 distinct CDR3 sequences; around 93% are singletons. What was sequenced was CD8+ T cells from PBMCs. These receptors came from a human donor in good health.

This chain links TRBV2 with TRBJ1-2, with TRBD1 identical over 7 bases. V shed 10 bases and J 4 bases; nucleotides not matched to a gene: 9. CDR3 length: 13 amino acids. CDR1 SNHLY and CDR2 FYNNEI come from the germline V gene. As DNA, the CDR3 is TGTGCCACCCAACAGGGGCCCACCTATGGCTACACCTTC. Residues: CATQQGPTYGYTF.

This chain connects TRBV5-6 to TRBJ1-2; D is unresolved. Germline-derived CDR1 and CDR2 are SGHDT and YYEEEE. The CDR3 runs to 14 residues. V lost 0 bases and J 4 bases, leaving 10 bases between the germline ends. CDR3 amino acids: CASSLGPNPYGYTF. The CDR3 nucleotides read TGTGCCAGCAGCTTGGGCCCCAACCCCTATGGCTACACCTTC.

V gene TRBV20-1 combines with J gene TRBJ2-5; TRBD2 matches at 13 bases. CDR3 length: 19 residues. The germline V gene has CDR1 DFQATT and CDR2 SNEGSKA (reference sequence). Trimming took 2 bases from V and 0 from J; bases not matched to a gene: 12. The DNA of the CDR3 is TGCAGTGCTAGACCCTACCGGACTAGCGGGGGCTCCCACCAAGAGACCCAGTACTTC. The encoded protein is CSARPYRTSGGSHQETQYF.

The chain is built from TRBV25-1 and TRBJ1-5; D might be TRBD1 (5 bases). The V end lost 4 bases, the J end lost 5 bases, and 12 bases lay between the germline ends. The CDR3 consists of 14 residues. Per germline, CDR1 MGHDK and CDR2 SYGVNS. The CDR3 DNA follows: TGTGCCAGCAGTGGGGGGTTCAGTGATCAGCCCCAGCATTTT. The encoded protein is CASSGGFSDQPQHF. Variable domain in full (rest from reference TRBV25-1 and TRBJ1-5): EADIYQTPRYLVIGTGKKITLECSQTMGHDKMYWYQQDPGMELHLIHYSYGVNSTEKGDLSSESTVSRIRTEHFPLTLESARPSHTSQYLCASSGGFSDQPQHFGDGTRLSIL.

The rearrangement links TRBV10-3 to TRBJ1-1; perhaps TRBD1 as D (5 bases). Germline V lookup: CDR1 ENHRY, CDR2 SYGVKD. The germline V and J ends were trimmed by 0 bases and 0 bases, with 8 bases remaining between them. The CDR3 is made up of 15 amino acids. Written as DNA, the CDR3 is TGTGCCATCAGTGAGTCCGGGACGGTGAACACTGAAGCTTTCTTT. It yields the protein CAISESGTVNTEAFF.

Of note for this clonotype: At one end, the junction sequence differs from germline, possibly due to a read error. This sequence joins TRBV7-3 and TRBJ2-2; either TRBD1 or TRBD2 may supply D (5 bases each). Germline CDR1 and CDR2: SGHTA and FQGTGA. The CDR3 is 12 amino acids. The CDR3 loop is CASSHGAGELLF. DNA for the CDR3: TGTGCCAGCAGCCATGGGGCCGGGGAGCTGCTTTTT. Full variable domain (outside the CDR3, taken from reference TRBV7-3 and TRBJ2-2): GAGVSQTPSNKVTEKGKYVELRCDPISGHTALYWYRQSLGQGPEFLIYFQGTGAADDSGLPNDRFFAVRPEGSVSTLKIQRTERGDSAVYLCASSHGAGELLFGEGSRLTVL.

Written as DNA, the CDR3 is TGTGCCAGTACCGATGCTCATTCCACCGGGGAGCTGTTTTTT. This translates into CASTDAHSTGELFF. This sequence joins TRBV19 and TRBJ2-2; D not resolved. The CDR3 totals 14 residues. V lost 7 bases, J lost 4 bases, and 13 bases lay in between. The germline V gene encodes CDR1 LNHDA and CDR2 SQIVND (reference sequence).

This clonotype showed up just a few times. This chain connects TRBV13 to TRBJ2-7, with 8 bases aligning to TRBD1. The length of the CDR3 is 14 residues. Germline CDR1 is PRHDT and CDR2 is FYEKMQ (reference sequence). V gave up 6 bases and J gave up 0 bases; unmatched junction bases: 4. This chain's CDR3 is CASRDRATSYEQYF. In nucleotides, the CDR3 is TGTGCCAGCAGGGACAGGGCGACCTCCTACGAGCAGTACTTC.

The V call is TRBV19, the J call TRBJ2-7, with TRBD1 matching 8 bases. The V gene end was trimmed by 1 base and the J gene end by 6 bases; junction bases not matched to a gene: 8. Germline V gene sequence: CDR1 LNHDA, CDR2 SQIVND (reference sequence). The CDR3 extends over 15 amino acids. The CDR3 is CASSIVAGGLAEQYF. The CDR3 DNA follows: TGTGCCAGTAGTATAGTGGCAGGGGGCTTGGCCGAGCAGTACTTC.

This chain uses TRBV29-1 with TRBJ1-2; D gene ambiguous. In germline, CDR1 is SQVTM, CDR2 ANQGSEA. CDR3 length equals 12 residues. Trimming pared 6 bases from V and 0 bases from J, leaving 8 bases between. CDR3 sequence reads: CSVDGSNYGYTF. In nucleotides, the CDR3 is TGCAGCGTAGATGGGTCTAACTATGGCTACACCTTC.

The CDR3 loop reads CASSSLSWTGGDTEAFF. The CDR3 bases are TGTGCCAGCAGCTCCCTCTCCTGGACAGGGGGTGACACTGAAGCTTTCTTT. The chain joins TRBV7-9 to TRBJ1-1; 10 positions agree with TRBD1. Losses at the gene ends were 4 bases for V and 3 bases for J; bases not matched to a gene: 11. This CDR3 is 17 amino acids long. CDR1 is SEHNR, CDR2 FQNEAQ, per germline (reference sequence).

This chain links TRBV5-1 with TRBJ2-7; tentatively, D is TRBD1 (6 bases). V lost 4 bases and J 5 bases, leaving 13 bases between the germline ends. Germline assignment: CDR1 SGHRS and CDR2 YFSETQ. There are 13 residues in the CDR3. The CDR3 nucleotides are TGCGCCAGCAGCCCCCCCGACAGGAACGAGCAGTACTTC. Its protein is CASSPPDRNEQYF.

The CDR3 nucleotides read TGTGCCAGCAGCTCAGGGGGCAATGAGCAGTTCTTC. Its translation: CASSSGGNEQFF. V and J are TRBV12-3 or TRBV12-4 and TRBJ2-1; 7 nucleotides line up with TRBD1. J was trimmed by 6 bases and V by 6 bases; bases with no gene match: 2. This CDR3 region has 12 residues.

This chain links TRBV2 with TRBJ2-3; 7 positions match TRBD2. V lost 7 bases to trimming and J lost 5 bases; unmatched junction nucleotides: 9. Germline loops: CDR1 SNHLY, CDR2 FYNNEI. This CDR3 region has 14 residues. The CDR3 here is CASTRLGGRDTQYF. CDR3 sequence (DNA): TGTGCCAGCACCCGACTGGGAGGGAGAGATACGCAGTATTTT. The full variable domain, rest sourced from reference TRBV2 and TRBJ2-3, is EPEVTQTPSHQVTQMGQEVILRCVPISNHLYFYWYRQILGQKVEFLVSFYNNEISEKSEIFDDQFSVERPDGSNFTLKIRSTKLEDSAMYFCASTRLGGRDTQYFGPGTRLTVL.

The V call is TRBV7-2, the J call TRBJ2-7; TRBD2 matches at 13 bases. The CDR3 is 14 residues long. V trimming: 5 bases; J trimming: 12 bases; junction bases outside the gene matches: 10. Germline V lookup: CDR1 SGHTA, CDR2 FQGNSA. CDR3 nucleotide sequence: TGTGCCAGCAGCCCGGGACTAGCGGGGATCGGGTTGTACTTC. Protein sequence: CASSPGLAGIGLYF. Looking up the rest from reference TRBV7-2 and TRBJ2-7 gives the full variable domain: GAGVSQSPSNKVTEKGKDVELRCDPISGHTALYWYRQSLGQGLEFLIYFQGNSAPDKSGLPSDRFSAERTGGSVSTLTIQRTQQEDSAVYLCASSPGLAGIGLYFGPGTRLTVT.

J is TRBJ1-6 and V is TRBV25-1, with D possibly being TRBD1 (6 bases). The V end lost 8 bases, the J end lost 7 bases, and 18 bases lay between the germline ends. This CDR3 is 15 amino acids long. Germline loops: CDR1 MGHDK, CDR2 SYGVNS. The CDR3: CASQGHGMSNSPLHF. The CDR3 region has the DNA TGTGCCAGCCAGGGGCACGGAATGTCGAATTCACCCCTCCACTTT.

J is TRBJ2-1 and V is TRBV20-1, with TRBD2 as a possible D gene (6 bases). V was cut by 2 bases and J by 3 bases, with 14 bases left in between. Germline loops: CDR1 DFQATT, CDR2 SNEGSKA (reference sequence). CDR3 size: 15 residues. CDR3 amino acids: CSARSLLGGYNEQFF. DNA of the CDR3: TGCAGTGCTAGATCTCTCCTGGGGGGCTACAATGAGCAGTTCTTC.

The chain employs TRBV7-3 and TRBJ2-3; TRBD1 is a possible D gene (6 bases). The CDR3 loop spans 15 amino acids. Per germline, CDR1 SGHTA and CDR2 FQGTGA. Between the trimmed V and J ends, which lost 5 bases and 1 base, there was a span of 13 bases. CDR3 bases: TGTGCCAGCAGCAAGGGGGTGTCGGGCACAGATACGCAGTATTTT. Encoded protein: CASSKGVSGTDTQYF.

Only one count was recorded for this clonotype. CDR3 protein: CASTQGETQYF. The CDR3 DNA reads TGTGCCAGCACCCAGGGCGAGACCCAGTACTTC. The chain combines TRBV6-2 or TRBV6-3 with TRBJ2-5, with TRBD1 as a possible D gene (5 bases). The CDR3 is 11 amino acids. Trimming took off 7 bases at V and 5 bases at J, with 8 bases between the two ends. CDR1 and CDR2 (germline): MNHEY, SVGEGT.

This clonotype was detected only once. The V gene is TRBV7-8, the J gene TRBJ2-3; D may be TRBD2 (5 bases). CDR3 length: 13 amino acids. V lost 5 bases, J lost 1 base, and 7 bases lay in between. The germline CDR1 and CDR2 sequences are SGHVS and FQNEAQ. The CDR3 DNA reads TGTGCCAGCAGCACCGGGGGCACAGATACGCAGTATTTT. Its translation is CASSTGGTDTQYF.